This TCR beta chain was sequenced during a study of shared clonotypes between healthy human individuals. Study observations and caveats: On the whole, naive subsets had larger estimated richness than memory subsets had.

Note on this clone: The antigen is unknown.

Replicate PCRs run on sorted subsets employed roughly 190 ng DNA, roughly 30,000 T cell genomes. Generated by immunoSEQ multiplex PCR, the TCRdb table keeps only in-frame clones and is missing some. This table holds some 1 million clones, about 70% found once. Every one of the donors was a Caucasian adult that lived in Nashville, Tennessee. Splitting of CD4+ cells produced CD45RA+ naive and CD45RA-negative memory subsets. Sequencing was done on a sample of memory CD4+ T cells sorted from blood. Subset noted: CD45RA-negative fraction. This receptor was taken from a young man in good health.

Here the CDR3 DNA reads TGCGCCAGCAGCTTGCAGGGACAGGGGGAGAAGGAGCTGTTTTTT. Protein product: CASSLQGQGEKELFF. The V and J genes are TRBV5-1 and TRBJ2-2; 11 bases line up with TRBD1. The CDR3 runs 15 residues. Germline V gives CDR1 SGHRS, CDR2 YFSETQ. V trimming: 1 base; J trimming: 10 bases; junction bases outside the gene matches: 6.